This TCR beta chain was recovered during a study of glioma-infiltrating T cells after dendritic cell vaccination. Study context: Samples are from glioblastoma patients in Phase I and II dendritic cell vaccine trials.

No glioblastoma patient carried an isocitrate dehydrogenase mutation. V was clipped by 4 bases and J by 2 bases, with 8 bases between them. The CDR3 sequence is 13 residues long. Germline V lookup: CDR1 SGHVS, CDR2 FQNEAQ. This table comes from immunoSEQ multiplex PCR, and its TCRdb copy is limited to in-frame clones, with some not included. The data hold about 67,000 clones, with about 76% observed a single time. The chain uses TRBV7-8 and TRBJ2-5, with D possibly TRBD1 on 5 matching bases. The receptor's source is a human donor with glioblastoma. Sample: blood, taken before dendritic cell vaccination. The CDR3 protein is CASSSQGQETQYF. Here the CDR3 DNA reads TGTGCCAGCAGCTCTCAGGGACAAGAGACCCAGTACTTC.